This record covers a single TCR beta chain. Its matching antigen is unknown. The data were taken from a study of T cell responses to AZD1222 COVID-19 vaccine. Points from the study as a whole: Among AZD1222 vaccinees, only six were seropositive at baseline. A reported finding is that nearly half of spike-specific TCRs target unmutated variant regions. The donors showed a predominance of white British ancestry and of females, with possible underestimation of clonal diversity.

After removal of 1 base from V and 2 bases from J, the junction contained 6 bases not matched to a gene. Germline-derived CDR1 and CDR2 are LNHDA and SQIVND (reference sequence). The CDR3 is 16 residues long. Some clones are missing from TCRdb's copy, which holds only in-frame ones; the method was immunoSEQ multiplex PCR. The sample lists 100,000 to 150,000 clones, 85% to 90% occurring once. The gene calls are TRBV19 and TRBJ1-2, with 8 bases identical to TRBD1. The source material was peripheral blood, sampled on day 0 of AZD1222 vaccination. The TCR was taken from an adult in good health. CDR3 sequence reads: CASSIVPGQGNYGYTF. CDR3 coding DNA: TGTGCCAGTAGTATAGTCCCCGGACAGGGCAACTATGGCTACACCTTC.